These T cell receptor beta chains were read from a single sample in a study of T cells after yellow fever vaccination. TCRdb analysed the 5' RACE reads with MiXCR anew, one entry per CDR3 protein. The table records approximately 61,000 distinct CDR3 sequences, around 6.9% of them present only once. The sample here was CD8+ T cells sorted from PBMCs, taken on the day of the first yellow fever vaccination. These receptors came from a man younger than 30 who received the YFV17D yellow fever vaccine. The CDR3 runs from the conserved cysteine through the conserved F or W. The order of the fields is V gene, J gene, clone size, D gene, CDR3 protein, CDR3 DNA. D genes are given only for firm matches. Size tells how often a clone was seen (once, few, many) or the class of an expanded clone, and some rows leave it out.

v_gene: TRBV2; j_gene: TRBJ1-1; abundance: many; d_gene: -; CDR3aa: CASRLQGPVPDPEAFF; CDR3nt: TGTGCCAGCAGGTTACAGGGCCCCGTTCCTGACCCTGAAGCTTTCTTT
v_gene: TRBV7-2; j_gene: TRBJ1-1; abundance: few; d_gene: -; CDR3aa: CASSYTIYRATEAFF; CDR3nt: TGTGCCAGCAGCTACACCATCTACAGGGCAACTGAAGCTTTCTTT
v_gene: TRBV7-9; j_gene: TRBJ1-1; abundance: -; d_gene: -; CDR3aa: CASSLFVFGNTEAFF; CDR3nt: TGTGCCAGCAGCTTGTTTGTCTTCGGAAACACTGAAGCTTTCTTT
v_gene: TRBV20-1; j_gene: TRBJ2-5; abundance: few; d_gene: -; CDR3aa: CSARLQETQYF; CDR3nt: TGCAGTGCTAGACTCCAAGAGACCCAGTACTTC
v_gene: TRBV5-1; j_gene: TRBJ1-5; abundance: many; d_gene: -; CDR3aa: CASSLDGSNQPQHF; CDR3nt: TGCGCCAGCAGCCTGGACGGATCCAATCAGCCCCAGCATTTT
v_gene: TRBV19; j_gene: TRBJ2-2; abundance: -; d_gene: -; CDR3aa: CASMVSPGELFF; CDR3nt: TGTGCCAGTATGGTTTCTCCGGGGGAGCTGTTTTTT
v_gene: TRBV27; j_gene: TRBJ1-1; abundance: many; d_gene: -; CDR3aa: CASKAGFTEAFF; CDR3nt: TGTGCCAGCAAAGCCGGGTTCACTGAAGCTTTCTTT
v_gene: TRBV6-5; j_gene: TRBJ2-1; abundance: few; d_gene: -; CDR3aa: CASSLGRNNEQFF; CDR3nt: TGTGCCAGCAGTTTGGGCCGTAACAATGAGCAGTTCTTC
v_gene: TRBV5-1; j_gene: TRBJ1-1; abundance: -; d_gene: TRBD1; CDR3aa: CASSPRQGMNTEAFF; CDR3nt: TGCGCCAGCAGCCCGCGACAGGGGATGAACACTGAAGCTTTCTTT
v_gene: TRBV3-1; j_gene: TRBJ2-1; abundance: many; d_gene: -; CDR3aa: CASSQVGRGRGHEQFF; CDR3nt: TGTGCCAGCAGCCAAGTAGGACGGGGGCGGGGGCATGAGCAGTTCTTC
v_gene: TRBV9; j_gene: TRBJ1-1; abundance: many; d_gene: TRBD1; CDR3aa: CASSLTGVRTEAFF; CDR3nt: TGTGCCAGCAGCCTTACAGGGGTTCGCACTGAAGCTTTCTTT
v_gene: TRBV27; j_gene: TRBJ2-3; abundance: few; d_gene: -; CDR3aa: CASSLLGADTQYF; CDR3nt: TGTGCCAGCAGTTTGTTGGGGGCAGATACGCAGTATTTT
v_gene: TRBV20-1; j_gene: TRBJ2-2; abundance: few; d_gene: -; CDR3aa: CSVAPVGTGELFF; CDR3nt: TGCAGTGTAGCTCCCGTCGGCACCGGGGAGCTGTTTTTT
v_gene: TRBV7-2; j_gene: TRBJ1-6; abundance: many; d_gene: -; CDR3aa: CASSYRPNSPLHF; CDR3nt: TGTGCCAGCAGCTACCGACCTAATTCACCCCTCCACTTT
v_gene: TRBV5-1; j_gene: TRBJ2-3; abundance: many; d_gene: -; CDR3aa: CASMGPPQSPDTQYF; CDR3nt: TGCGCCAGCATGGGCCCGCCCCAATCCCCTGATACGCAGTATTTT
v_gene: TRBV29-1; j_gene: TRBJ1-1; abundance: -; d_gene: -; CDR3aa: CSVVGGETNTEAFF; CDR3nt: TGCAGCGTGGTCGGGGGGGAGACGAACACTGAAGCTTTCTTT
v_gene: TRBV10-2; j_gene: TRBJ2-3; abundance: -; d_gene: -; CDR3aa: CASSPSDSGTQYF; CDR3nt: TGCGCCAGCAGTCCCTCCGACTCAGGCACGCAGTATTTT
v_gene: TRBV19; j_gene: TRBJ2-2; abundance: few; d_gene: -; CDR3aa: CASSIADPTGELFF; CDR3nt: TGTGCCAGTAGTATTGCTGACCCCACCGGGGAGCTGTTTTTT
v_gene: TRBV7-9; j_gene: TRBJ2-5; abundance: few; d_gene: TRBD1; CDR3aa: CASSLGPGTGGRETQYF; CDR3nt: TGTGCCAGCAGCTTGGGTCCCGGGACAGGGGGCCGGGAGACCCAGTACTTC
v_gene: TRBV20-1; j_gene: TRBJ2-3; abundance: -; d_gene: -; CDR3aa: CSVTSTSLDTQYF; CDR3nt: TGCAGTGTCACGAGTACTTCGTTGGATACGCAGTATTTT
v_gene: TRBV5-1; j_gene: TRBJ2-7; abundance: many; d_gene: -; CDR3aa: CASSLISGEQYF; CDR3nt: TGCGCCAGCAGCTTGATTAGTGGTGAGCAGTACTTC
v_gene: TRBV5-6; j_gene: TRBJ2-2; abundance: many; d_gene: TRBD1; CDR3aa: CASSPGTGDNTGELFF; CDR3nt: TGTGCCAGCAGCCCCGGGACAGGGGATAACACCGGGGAGCTGTTTTTT
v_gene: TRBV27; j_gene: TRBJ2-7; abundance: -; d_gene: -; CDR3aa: CASSFSPSYEQYF; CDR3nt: TGTGCCAGCAGTTTCTCTCCCTCCTACGAGCAGTACTTC
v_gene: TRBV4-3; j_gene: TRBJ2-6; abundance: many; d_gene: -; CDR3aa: CASSQGDGANVLTF; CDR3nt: TGCGCCAGCAGCCAAGGGGATGGGGCCAACGTCCTGACTTTC
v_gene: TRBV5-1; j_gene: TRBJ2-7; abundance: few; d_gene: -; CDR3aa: CASSPEGTLGNMDEQYF; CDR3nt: TGCGCCAGCAGCCCGGAGGGAACATTGGGGAATATGGACGAGCAGTACTTC
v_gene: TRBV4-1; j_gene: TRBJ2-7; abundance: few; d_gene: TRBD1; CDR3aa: CASSQARDREVEQYF; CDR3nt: TGCGCCAGCAGCCAAGCCCGGGACAGGGAAGTCGAGCAGTACTTC
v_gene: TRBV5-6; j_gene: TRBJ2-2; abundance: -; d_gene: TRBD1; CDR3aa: CASSPGTGAKGSGELFF; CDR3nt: TGTGCCAGCAGCCCCGGGACAGGGGCCAAGGGCTCCGGGGAGCTGTTTTTT
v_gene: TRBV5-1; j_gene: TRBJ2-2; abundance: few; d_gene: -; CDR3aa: CASSLSGSGTGELFF; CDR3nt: TGCGCCAGCAGCTTGTCAGGGTCTGGCACCGGGGAGCTGTTTTTT
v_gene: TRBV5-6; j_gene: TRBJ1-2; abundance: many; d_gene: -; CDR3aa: CASSVTARIKTNYGYTF; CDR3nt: TGTGCCAGCAGTGTCACAGCCAGAATAAAAACTAACTATGGCTACACCTTC
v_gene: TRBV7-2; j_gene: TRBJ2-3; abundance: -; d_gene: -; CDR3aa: CASSFNTDTQYF; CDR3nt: TGTGCCAGCAGCTTTAACACAGATACGCAGTATTTT
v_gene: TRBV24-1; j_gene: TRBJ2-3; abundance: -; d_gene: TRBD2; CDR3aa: CTTSDLRPSGETDTQYF; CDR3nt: TGTACCACCAGTGATTTGCGCCCTAGCGGGGAGACAGATACGCAGTATTTT
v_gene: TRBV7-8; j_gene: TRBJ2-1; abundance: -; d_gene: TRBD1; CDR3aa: CASSLGTGGGDEQFF; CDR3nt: TGTGCCAGCAGCTTAGGGACAGGGGGCGGGGATGAGCAGTTCTTC
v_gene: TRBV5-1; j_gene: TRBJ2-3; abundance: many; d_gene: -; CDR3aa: CASSESGGTDTQYF; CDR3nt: TGCGCCAGCAGCGAAAGCGGTGGGACAGATACGCAGTATTTT
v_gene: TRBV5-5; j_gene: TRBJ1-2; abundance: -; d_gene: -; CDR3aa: CASSLAGQNYGYTF; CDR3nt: TGTGCCAGCAGCTTGGCCGGGCAGAACTATGGCTACACCTTC
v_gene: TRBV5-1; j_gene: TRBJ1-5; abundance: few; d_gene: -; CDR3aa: CLDLIWGRGNQPQHF; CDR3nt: TGTCTTGATTTGATTTGGGGGAGGGGAAATCAGCCCCAGCATTTT
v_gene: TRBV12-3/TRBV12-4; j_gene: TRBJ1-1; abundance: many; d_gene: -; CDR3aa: CASSLSPNTEAFF; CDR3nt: TGTGCCAGCAGTTTATCCCCGAACACTGAAGCTTTCTTT
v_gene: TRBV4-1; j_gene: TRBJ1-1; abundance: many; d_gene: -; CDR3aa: CASSQEDTGRLTEAFF; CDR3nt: TGCGCCAGCAGCCAAGAGGATACAGGGCGGCTCACTGAAGCTTTCTTT
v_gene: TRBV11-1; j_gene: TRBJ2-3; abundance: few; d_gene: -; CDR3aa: CASSSKGTGLHGTDTQYF; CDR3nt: TGTGCCAGCAGCTCAAAAGGTACTGGGCTACACGGCACAGATACGCAGTATTTT
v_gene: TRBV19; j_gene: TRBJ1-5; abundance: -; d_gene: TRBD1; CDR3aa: CASSPSDRGRFSNQPQHF; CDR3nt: TGTGCCAGTAGTCCTTCGGACAGGGGGAGATTCAGCAATCAGCCCCAGCATTTT
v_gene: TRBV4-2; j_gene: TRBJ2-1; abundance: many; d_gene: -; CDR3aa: CASSQDRIAILNEQFF; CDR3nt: TGTGCCAGCAGCCAAGATCGGATAGCAATATTAAATGAGCAGTTCTTC
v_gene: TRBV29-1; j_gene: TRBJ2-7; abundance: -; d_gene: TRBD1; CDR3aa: CSVGGAGGLSPYEQYF; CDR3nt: TGCAGCGTTGGGGGGGCAGGGGGCTTATCCCCCTACGAGCAGTACTTC
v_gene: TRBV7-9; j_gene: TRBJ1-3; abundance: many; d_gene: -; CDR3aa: CASSSRGNTIYF; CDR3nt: TGTGCCAGCAGCTCGCGTGGAAACACCATATATTTT
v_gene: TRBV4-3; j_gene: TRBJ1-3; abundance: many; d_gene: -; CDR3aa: CASSQVYRGGTGNTIYF; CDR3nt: TGCGCCAGCAGCCAAGTTTATAGGGGAGGAACTGGAAACACCATATATTTT
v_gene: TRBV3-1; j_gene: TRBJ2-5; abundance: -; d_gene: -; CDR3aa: CASSQGEDTGETQYF; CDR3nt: TGTGCCAGCAGCCAAGGGGAGGACACAGGGGAGACCCAGTACTTC
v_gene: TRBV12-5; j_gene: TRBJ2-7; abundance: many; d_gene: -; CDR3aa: CASGLGWGTYEQYF; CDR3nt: TGTGCTAGTGGTTTGGGTTGGGGTACCTACGAGCAGTACTTC
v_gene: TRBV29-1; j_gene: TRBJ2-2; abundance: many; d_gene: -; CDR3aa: CSATGGAGELFF; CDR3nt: TGCAGCGCAACAGGCGGGGCCGGGGAGCTGTTTTTT
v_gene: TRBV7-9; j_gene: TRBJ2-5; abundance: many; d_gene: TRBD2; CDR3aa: CASSSGLAAQETQYF; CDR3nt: TGTGCCAGCAGCTCCGGACTAGCGGCCCAAGAGACCCAGTACTTC
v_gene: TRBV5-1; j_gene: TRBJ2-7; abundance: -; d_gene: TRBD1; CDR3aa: CASSLGRGRREQYF; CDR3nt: TGCGCCAGCAGCTTAGGCAGGGGGCGACGAGAGCAGTACTTC
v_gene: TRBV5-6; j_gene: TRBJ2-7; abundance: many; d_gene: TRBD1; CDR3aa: CASSSNRQGFKYEQYF; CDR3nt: TGTGCCAGCAGCTCCAATCGACAGGGGTTTAAGTACGAGCAGTACTTC
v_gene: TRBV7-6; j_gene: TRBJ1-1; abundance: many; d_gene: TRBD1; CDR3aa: CASTRDRGNTEAFF; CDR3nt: TGTGCCAGCACACGGGACAGGGGGAACACTGAAGCTTTCTTT
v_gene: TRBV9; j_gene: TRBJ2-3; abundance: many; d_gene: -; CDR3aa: CASSSYGSFADTQYF; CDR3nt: TGTGCCAGCAGCTCGTACGGTAGCTTCGCAGATACGCAGTATTTT
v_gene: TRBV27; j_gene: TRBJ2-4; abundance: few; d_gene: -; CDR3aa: CASSLSPAAKNIQYF; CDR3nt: TGTGCCAGCAGTTTATCGCCAGCAGCCAAAAACATTCAGTACTTC
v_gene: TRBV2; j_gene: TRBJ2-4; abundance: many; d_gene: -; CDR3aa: CASTDGGTDIQYF; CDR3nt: TGTGCCAGCACGGATGGGGGGACGGACATTCAGTACTTC